The following is a T cell receptor (beta chain) sequence with its context. The junction shows a germline mismatch at one end, possibly a read error. The data belong to a study of T cell repertoires in cytomegalovirus infection. Overall study context: It can be stated that public TCR beta signatures indicated CMV infection as well as a matching HLA type.

The CDR3 has 13 amino acids. Germline loops: CDR1 SGHDT, CDR2 YYEEEE. Each CDR3 protein is one row after TCRdb ran MiXCR on the reads. The sample holds 500,000 or so distinct CDR3 sequences, approximately 15% seen once. The genes are TRBV5-6 and TRBJ2-7; D is unresolved. The clonotype comes from a human donor in good health (CMV status not recorded). Some clones in this sample may be carry-over from other donors' samples. The specimen was CD8+ T cells from PBMCs. CDR3 protein: CASSLGSSYVQYF. As DNA, the CDR3 is TGTGCCAGCAGCTTGGGGAGCTCCTACGTGCAGTACTTC.